What follows is one T cell receptor beta chain and its context. What it binds is unknown. Profiled with immunoSEQ multiplex PCR; TCRdb holds only in-frame clones, not every one. The sample consists of around 10,000 clones, less than 80% of them appearing once. This record comes from a study of tumor-infiltrating lymphocytes in localized non-small cell lung cancer. Study observations and caveats: Different pieces of the same tissue were used for each assay.

This TCR derives from a human donor with non-small cell lung cancer. The material sequenced was lung tumor tissue.

This CDR3 is CASSPKRTGYPGANVLTF. In DNA, the CDR3 is TGTGCCAGCAGCCCCAAGAGGACAGGGTATCCTGGGGCCAACGTCCTGACTTTC. V usage is TRBV11-2 and J usage is TRBJ2-6; 8 bases line up with TRBD1. The ends lost 5 bases at V and 2 bases at J; junction bases unmatched: 11. CDR1 is SGHAT and CDR2 is FQNNGV in the germline V gene. CDR3 length: 18 amino acids.